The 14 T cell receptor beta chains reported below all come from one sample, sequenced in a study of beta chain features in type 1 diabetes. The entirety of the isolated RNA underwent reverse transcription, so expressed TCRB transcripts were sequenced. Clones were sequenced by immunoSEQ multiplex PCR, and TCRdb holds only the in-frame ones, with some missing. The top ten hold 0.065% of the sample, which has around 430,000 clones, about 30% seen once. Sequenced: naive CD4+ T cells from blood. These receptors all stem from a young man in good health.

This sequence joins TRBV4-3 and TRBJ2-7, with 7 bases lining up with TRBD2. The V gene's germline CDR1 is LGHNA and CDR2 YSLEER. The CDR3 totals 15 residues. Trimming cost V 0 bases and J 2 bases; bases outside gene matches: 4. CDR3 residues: CASSQELGTTYEQYF. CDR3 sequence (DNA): TGCGCCAGCAGCCAAGAGCTTGGGACTACCTACGAGCAGTACTTC.

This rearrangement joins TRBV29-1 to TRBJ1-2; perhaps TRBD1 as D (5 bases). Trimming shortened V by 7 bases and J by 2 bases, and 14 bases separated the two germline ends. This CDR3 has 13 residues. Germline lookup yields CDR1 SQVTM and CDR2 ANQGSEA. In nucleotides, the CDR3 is TGCAGCGGGGGCCTTGGACAAAACTATGGCTACACCTTC. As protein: CSGGLGQNYGYTF. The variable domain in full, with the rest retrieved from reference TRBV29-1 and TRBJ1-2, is SAVISQKPSRDICQRGTSLTIQCQVDSQVTMMFWYRQQPGQSLTLIATANQGSEATYESGFVIDKFPISRPNLTFSTLTVSNMSPEDSSIYLCSGGLGQNYGYTFGSGTRLTVV.

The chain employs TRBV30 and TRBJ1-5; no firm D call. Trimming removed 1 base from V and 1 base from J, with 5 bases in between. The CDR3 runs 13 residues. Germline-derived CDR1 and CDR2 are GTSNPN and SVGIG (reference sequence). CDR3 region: CAWSAPSNQPQHF. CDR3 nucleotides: TGTGCCTGGAGTGCACCGAGCAATCAGCCCCAGCATTTT.

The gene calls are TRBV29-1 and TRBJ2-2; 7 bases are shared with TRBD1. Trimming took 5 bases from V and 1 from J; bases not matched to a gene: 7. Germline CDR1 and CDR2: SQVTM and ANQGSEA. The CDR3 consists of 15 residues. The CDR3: CSVSQTGLNTGELFF. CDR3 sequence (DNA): TGCAGCGTTTCCCAGACAGGGTTGAACACCGGGGAGCTGTTTTTT.

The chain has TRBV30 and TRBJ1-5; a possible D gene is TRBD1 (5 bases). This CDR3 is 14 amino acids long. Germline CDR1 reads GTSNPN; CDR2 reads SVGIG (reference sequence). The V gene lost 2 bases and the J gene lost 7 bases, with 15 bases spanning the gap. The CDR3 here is CAWSLDQGGQPQHF. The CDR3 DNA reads TGTGCCTGGAGTCTCGACCAGGGCGGGCAGCCCCAGCATTTT.

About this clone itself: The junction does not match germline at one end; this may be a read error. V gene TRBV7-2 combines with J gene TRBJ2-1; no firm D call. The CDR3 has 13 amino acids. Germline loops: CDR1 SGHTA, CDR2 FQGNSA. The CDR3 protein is CASSVARYNEQFF. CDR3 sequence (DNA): TGTGCCAGCAGCGTAGCTAGATACAATGAGCAGTTCTTC.

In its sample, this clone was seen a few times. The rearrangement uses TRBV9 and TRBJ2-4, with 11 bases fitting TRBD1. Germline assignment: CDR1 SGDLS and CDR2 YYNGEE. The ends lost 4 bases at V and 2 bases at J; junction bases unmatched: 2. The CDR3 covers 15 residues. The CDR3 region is CASSPDRGPKNIQYF. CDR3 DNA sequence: TGTGCCAGCAGCCCGGACAGGGGGCCCAAAAACATTCAGTACTTC.

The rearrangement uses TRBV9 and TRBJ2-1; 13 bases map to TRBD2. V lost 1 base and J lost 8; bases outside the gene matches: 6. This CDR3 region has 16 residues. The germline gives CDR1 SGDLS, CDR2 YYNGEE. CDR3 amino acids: CASSVRGLAGLDEQFF. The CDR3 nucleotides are TGTGCCAGCAGCGTAAGGGGACTAGCGGGATTGGATGAGCAGTTCTTC.

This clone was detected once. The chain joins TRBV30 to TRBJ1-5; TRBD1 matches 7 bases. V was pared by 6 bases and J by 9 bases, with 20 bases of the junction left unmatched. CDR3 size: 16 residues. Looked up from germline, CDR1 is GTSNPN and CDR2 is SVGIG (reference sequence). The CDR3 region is CACNSVVQGIIAPQHF. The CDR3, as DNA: TGTGCCTGTAACAGCGTAGTACAGGGGATAATTGCGCCCCAGCATTTT.

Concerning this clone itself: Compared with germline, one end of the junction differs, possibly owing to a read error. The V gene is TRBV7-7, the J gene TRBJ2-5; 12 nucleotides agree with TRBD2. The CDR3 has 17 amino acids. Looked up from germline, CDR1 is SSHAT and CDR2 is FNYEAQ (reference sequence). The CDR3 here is CASSIGLAGTGKETQYF. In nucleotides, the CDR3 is TGTGCTAGCAGCATAGGACTAGCGGGAACGGGAAAAGAGACCCAGTACTTC. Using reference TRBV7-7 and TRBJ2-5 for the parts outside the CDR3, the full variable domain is GAGVSQSPRYKVTKRGQDVTLRCDPISSHATLYWYQQALGQGPEFLTYFNYEAQPDKSGLPSDRFSAERPEGSISTLTIQRTEQRDSAMYRCASSIGLAGTGKETQYFGPGTRLLVL.

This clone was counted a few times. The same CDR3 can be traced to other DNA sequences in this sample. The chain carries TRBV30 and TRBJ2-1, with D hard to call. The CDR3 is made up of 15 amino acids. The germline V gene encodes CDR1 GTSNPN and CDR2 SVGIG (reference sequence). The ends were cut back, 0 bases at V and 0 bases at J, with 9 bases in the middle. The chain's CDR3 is CAWSVRVSSYNEQFF. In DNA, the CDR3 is TGTGCCTGGAGTGTAAGAGTTAGCTCCTACAATGAGCAGTTCTTC. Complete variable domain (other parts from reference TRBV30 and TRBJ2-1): SQTIHQWPATLVQPVGSPLSLECTVEGTSNPNLYWYRQAAGRGLQLLFYSVGIGQISSEVPQNLSASRPQDRQFILSSKKLLLSDSGFYLCAWSVRVSSYNEQFFGPGTRLTVL.

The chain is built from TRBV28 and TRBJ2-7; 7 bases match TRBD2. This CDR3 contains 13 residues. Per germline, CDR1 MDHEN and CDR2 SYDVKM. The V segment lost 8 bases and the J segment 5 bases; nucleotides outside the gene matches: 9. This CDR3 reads CASGTGTTHEQYF. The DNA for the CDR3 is TGTGCCAGCGGAACCGGGACTACCCACGAGCAGTACTTC. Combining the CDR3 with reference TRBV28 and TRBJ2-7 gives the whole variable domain DVKVTQSSRYLVKRTGEKVFLECVQDMDHENMFWYRQDPGLGLRLIYFSYDVKMKEKGDIPEGYSVSREKKERFSLILESASTNQTSMYLCASGTGTTHEQYFGPGTRLTVT.

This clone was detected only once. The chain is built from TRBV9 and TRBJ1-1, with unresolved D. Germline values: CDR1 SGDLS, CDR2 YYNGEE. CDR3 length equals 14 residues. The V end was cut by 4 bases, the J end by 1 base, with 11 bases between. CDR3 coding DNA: TGTGCCAGCAGCCTCGGGGTCCAGAACACTGAAGCTTTCTTT. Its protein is CASSLGVQNTEAFF.

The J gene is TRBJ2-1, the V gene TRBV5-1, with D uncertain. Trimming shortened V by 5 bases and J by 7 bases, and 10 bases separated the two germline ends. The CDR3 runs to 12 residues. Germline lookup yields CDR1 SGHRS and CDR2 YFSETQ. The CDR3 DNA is TGCGCCAGCAGGGTTTTCGGTAATGAGCAGTTCTTC. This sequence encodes CASRVFGNEQFF.